Included here is one T cell receptor (beta chain) sequence, with context. Generated by immunoSEQ multiplex PCR, the TCRdb table keeps only in-frame clones and is missing some. The profile shows under 70,000 clones, 88% of them singletons. These data come from a study of blood T cell repertoires in COVID-19. Study-level information: From the United States, Italy and Spain came samples of acute and convalescent COVID-19.

V lost 0 bases to trimming and J lost 7 bases, with 11 bases between them. The CDR3 sequence is 14 residues long. In germline, CDR1 is SGHNT, CDR2 YYREEE (reference sequence). The receptor comes from a woman aged 35 to 49 who had recovered from COVID-19. The specimen was PBMCs or T cells enriched from blood (not recorded which). The genes are TRBV5-4 and TRBJ2-1, with D uncertain. CDR3 loop: CASSLVGVRNEQFF. DNA of the CDR3: TGTGCCAGCAGCTTGGTTGGAGTTAGGAATGAGCAGTTCTTC. The variable domain in full, with the rest retrieved from reference TRBV5-4 and TRBJ2-1, is ETGVTQSPTHLIKTRGQQVTLRCSSQSGHNTVSWYQQALGQGPQFIFQYYREEENGRGNFPPRFSGLQFPNYSSELNVNALELDDSALYLCASSLVGVRNEQFFGPGTRLTVL.